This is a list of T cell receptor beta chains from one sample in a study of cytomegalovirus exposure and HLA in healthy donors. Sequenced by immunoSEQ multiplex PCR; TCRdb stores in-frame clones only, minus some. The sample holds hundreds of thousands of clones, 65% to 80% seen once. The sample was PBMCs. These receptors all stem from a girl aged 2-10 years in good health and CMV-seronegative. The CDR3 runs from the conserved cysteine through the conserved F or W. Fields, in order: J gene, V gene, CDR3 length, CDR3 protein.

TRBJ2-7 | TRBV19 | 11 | CASSSGYEQYF
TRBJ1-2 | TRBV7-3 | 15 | CASSPPETGEYGYTF
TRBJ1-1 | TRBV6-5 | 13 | CASRGTGWTEAFF
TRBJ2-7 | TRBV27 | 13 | CASSLQGNYEQYF
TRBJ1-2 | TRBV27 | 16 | CASSVWGGRQRYGYTF
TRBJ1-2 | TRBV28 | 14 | CATHVGTGMTGYTF
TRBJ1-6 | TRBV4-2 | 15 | CASSQDSRGNSPLHF
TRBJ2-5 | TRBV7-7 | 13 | CASSLSGQETQYF
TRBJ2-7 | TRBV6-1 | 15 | CASKGTQGLSYEQYF
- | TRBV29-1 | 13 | CSVEGAASYEQYF
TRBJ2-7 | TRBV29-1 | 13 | CSVEAGANYEQYF
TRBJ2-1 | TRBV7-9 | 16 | CASSPRSAGIYNEQFF
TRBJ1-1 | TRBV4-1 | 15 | CASSHPPGGDTEAFF
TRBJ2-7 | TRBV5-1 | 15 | CASSPGTSGNYEQYF
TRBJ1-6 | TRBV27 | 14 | CASSSTGGSSPLHF
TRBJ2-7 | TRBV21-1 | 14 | CASKRAGAHYEQYF
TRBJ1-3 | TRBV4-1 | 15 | CASNTPGISGNTIYF
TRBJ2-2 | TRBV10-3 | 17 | CAISRTSGRVNTGELFF
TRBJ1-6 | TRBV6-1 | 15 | CASSEATGVDSPLHF
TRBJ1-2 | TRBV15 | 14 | CATSRDSQGVGYTF
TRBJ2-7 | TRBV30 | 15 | CAWGSIRQGKYEQYF
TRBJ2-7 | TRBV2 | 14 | CASHRRDTSYEQYF
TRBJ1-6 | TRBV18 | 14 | CASSPVPGNSPLHF
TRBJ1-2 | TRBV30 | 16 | CAWGGQGARFDYGYTF
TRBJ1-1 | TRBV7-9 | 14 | CASSRAGPNTEAFF
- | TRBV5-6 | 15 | CASSSPGTSAYEQYF
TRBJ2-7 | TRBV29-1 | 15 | CSVRLWRILTYEQYF
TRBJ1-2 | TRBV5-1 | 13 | CASSPSRGYGYTF
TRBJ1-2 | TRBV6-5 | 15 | CASSYYRDTYYGYTF
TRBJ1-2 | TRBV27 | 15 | CASRLEGQGAAGYTF
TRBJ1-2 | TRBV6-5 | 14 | CASSQSPRGAGYTF
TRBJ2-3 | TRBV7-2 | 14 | CASILGGVVDTQYF
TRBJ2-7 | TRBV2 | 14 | CASSPGQGGNEQYF
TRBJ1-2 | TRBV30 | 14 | CAWSGDRVYDGYTF
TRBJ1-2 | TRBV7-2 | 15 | CASSLSLDPNYGYTF
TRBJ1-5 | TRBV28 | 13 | CASSPQANQPQHF
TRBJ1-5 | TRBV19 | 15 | CASSIAGSSRQPQHF
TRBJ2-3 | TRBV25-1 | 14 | CASGGPPPTDTQYF
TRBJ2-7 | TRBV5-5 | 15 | CASSGPGLEPYEQYF
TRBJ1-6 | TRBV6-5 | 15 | CASSATGTGDSPLHF
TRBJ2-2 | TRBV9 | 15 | CASSPGGGDTGELFF
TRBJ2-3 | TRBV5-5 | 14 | CASSLADRADTQYF
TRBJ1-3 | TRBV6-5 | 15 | CASRPEGALGNTIYF
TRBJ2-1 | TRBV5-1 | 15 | CASTLVGQAYNEQFF
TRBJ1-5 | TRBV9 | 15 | CASSRRPGENQPQHF
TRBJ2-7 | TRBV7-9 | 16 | CASSGSGTSGSYEQYF
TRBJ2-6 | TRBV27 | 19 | CASTQIGTGGNSGANVLTF
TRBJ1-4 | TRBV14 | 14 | CASSFQGSGEKLFF
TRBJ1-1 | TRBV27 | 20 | CASSLSNARGPVINDTEAFF
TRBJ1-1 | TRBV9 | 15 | CASSVVGAMNTEAFF
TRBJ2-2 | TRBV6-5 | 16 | CASSYSSGGNTGELFF
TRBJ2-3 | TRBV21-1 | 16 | CASSARDREATDTQYF
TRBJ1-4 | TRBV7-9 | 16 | CASSLEEGQGEEKLFF
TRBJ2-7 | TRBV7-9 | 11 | CASGTNREQYF
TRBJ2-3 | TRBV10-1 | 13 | CASGGGGSDTQYF
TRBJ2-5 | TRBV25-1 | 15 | CASSDWDYLKETQYF
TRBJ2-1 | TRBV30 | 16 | CAWMEREVYIYNEQFF